This T cell receptor (beta chain) comes out of a study of blood T cells in healthy people across ages. A second roughly 7 to 12 cycle PCR used barcoded and J-beta primers. TCRdb re-analysed the 5' RACE reads in MiXCR, keeping a single row per CDR3 protein. This sample has 790,000 or so distinct CDR3 sequences, with about 42% found just once. There are 13 residues in the CDR3. The V gene lost 5 bases and the J gene lost 6 bases, with 17 bases spanning the gap. Per the germline V gene, CDR1 is DFQATT and CDR2 is SNEGSKA (reference sequence). This clonotype appeared many times. This chain joins TRBV20-1 and TRBJ2-7; maybe TRBD2 (5 bases). The sequence derives from a man older than 75 in good health. The material sequenced was blood. In DNA, the CDR3 is TGCAGTGCTGTGGCGGGCGGAACGCCCGAGCAGTACTTC. This encodes CSAVAGGTPEQYF.